The present T cell receptor (beta chain) was sequenced within a study of CD8 T cells in Susac syndrome. The RNA input was about 0.45 to 1 ug, and it was reverse transcribed with random hexamers. The CDR3 of TCR beta was amplified by immunoSEQ multiplex PCR across 54 Vbeta and 13 Jbeta. One entry per CDR3 protein, called by TCRdb with MiXCR from the immunoSEQ multiplex PCR reads. The repertoire holds roughly 140,000 distinct CDR3 sequences, with approximately 93% as singletons. The study's findings and limits: The study's TCR sequencing and HLA analysis covered a relatively small number of individuals, and the study acknowledged this.

While serving as controls, healthy donors were matched for age and sex. Through negative isolation, CD4+ and CD8+ T cells were obtained, while TEMRA cells were enriched using FACS. Germline CDR1 and CDR2: DFQATT and SNEGSKA (reference sequence). The CDR3 runs to 12 residues. Trimming stripped 5 bases from V and 1 base from J, with 8 bases between. In the case of this clonotype: Its matching antigen is unknown.

The genes are TRBV20-1 and TRBJ1-1; D is perhaps TRBD1 (5 bases). The source is a human donor in good health. Sequencing was done on a sample of CD8+ T cells from PBMCs. The CDR3 sequence: CSAQDRNTEAFF. DNA for the CDR3: TGCAGTGCTCAAGACAGGAACACTGAAGCTTTCTTT.